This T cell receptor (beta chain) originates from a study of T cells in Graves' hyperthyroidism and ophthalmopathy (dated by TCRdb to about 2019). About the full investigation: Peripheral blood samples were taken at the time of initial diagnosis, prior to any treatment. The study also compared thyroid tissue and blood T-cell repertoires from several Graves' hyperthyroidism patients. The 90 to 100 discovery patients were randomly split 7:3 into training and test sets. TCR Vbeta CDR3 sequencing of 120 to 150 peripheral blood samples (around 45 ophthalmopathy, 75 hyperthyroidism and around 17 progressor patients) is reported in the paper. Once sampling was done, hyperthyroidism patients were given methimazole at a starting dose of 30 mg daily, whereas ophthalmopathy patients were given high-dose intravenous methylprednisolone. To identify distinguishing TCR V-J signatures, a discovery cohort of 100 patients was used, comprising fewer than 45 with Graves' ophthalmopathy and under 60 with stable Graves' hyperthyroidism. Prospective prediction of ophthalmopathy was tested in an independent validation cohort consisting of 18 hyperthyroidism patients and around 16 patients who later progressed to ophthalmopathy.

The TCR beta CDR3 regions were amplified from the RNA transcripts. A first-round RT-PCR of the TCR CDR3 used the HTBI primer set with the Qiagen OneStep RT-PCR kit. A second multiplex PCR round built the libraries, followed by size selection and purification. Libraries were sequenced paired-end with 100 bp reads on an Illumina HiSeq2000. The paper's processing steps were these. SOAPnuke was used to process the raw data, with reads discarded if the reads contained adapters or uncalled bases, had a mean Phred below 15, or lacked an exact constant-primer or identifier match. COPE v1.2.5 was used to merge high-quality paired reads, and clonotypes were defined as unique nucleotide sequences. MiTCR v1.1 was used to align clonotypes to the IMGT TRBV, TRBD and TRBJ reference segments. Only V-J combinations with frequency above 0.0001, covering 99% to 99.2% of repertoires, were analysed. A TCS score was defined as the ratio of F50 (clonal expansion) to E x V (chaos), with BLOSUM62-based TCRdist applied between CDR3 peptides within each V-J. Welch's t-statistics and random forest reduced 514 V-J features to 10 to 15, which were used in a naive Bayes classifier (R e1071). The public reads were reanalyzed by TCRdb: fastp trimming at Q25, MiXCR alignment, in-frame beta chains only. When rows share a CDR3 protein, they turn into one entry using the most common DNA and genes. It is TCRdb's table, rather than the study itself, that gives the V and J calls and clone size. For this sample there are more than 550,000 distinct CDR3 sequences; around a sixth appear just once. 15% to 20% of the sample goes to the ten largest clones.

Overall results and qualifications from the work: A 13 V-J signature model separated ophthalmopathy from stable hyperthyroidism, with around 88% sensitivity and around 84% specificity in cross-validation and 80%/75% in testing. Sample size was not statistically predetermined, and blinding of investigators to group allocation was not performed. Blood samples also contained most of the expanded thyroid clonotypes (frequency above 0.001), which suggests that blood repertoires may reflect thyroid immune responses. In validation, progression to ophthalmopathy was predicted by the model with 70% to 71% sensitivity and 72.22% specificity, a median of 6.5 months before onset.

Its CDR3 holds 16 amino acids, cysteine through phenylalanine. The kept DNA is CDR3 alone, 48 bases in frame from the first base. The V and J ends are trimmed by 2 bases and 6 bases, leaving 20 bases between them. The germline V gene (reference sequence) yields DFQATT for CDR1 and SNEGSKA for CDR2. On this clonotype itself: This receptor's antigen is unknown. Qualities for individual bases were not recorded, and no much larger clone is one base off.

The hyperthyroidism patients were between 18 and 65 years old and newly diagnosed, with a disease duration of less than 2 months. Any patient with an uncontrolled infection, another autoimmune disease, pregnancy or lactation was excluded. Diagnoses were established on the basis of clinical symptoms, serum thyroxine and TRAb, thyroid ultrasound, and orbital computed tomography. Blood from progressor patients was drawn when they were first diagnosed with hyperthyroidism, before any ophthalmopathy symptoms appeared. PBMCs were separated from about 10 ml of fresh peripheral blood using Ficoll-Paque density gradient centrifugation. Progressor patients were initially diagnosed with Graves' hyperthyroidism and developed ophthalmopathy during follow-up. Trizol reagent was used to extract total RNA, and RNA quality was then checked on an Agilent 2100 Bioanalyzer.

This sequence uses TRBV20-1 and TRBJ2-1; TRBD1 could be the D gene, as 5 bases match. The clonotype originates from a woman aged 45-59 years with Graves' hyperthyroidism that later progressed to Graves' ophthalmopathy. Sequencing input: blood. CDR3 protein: CSARNALWQGSNEQFF. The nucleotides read TGCAGTGCTAGAAACGCTCTATGGCAGGGAAGCAATGAGCAGTTCTTC.